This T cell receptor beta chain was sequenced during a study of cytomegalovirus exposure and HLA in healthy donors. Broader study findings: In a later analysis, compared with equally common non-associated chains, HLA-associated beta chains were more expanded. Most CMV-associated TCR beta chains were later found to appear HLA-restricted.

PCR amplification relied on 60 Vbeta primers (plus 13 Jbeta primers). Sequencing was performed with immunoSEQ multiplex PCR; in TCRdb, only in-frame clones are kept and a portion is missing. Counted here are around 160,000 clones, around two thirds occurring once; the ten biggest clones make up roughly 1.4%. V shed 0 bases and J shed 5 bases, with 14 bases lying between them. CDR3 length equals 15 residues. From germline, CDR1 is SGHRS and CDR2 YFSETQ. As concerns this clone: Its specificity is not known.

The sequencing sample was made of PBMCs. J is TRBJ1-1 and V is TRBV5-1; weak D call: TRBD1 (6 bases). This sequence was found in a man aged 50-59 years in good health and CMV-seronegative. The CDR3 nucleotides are TGCGCCAGCAGCTTGGAAGGGGTGGGACAAACTGAAGCTTTCTTT. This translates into CASSLEGVGQTEAFF.